Shown below are 10 T cell receptor beta chains from a single sample sequenced in a study of CD8+ T cells in alopecia areata. Regarding treatment: oral pan-JAK inhibitor, 5-10 mg twice daily. Extraction of RNA preceded its reverse transcription into cDNA, which served as the sequencing template. Using immunoSEQ multiplex PCR, the repertoire was profiled, and TCRdb retains in-frame clones only, with some absent. The table includes 110,000 or so clones, 56% detected once. The source was CD4+ T cells sorted from blood, collected at week 24, from a patient treated with tofacitinib. The receptors originated from a human donor with alopecia areata.

The V call is TRBV15, the J call TRBJ2-7; D gene unclear. Germline assignment: CDR1 LNHNV and CDR2 YYDKDF (reference sequence). The CDR3 sequence is 14 residues long. With 0 bases removed from V and 2 bases from J, the gap between germline ends came to 8 bases. CDR3 DNA sequence: TGTGCCACCAGCAGAGATAAAGGGCCCTACGAGCAGTACTTC. Translation: CATSRDKGPYEQYF.

This rearrangement joins TRBV11-2 to TRBJ2-7, with D perhaps TRBD2 (5 bases). Germline assignment: CDR1 SGHAT and CDR2 FQNNGV. Trimming shortened V by 5 bases and J by 0 bases, and 14 bases separated the two germline ends. The CDR3 length is 15 residues. The CDR3 reads CASSGLVAASYEQYF. CDR3 DNA: TGTGCCAGCAGCGGACTGGTGGCCGCCTCCTACGAGCAGTACTTC. The full variable domain, with the rest looked up from reference TRBV11-2 and TRBJ2-7, is EAGVAQSPRYKIIEKRQSVAFWCNPISGHATLYWYQQILGQGPKLLIQFQNNGVVDDSQLPKDRFSAERLKGVDSTLKIQPAKLEDSAVYLCASSGLVAASYEQYFGPGTRLTVT.

The rearrangement links TRBV10-3 to TRBJ2-5; D remains ambiguous. V shed 2 bases and J shed 1 base, with 14 bases lying between them. CDR1 ENHRY and CDR2 SYGVKD come from the germline V gene. This CDR3 comprises 16 residues. The CDR3 bases are TGTGCCATCAGTGAGGGGGTAGCTCACCCCCAAGAGACCCAGTACTTC. Protein product: CAISEGVAHPQETQYF.

The chain recombines TRBV15 with TRBJ1-5, with D hard to call. Germline V gene data show CDR1 as LNHNV and CDR2 as YYDKDF (reference sequence). With 4 bases removed from V and 2 bases from J, the gap between germline ends came to 6 bases. There are 13 residues in the CDR3. CDR3 region: CATSIRGNQPQHF. The CDR3 coding sequence is TGTGCCACCAGCATCCGTGGCAATCAGCCCCAGCATTTT.

V and J are TRBV5-1 and TRBJ2-7, with D hard to call. This CDR3 has 15 residues. CDR1 and CDR2 from the germline V gene are SGHRS and YFSETQ. Trimming removed 3 bases from V and 2 bases from J, with 15 bases in between. The CDR3 sequence is CASSSSGGAPYEQYF. DNA of the CDR3: TGCGCCAGCAGCTCCTCGGGCGGAGCCCCCTACGAGCAGTACTTC.

This clone was counted a few times. V and J are TRBV7-2 and TRBJ2-2; D not certain. The V end was cut by 0 bases, the J end by 8 bases, with 4 bases between. The germline gives CDR1 SGHTA, CDR2 FQGNSA. This CDR3 contains 12 residues. In DNA, the CDR3 is TGTGCCAGCAGCTTAGCGCGGGGGGAGCTGTTTTTT. Protein product: CASSLARGELFF. Filled out from reference TRBV7-2 and TRBJ2-2, the complete variable domain reads GAGVSQSPSNKVTEKGKDVELRCDPISGHTALYWYRQSLGQGLEFLIYFQGNSAPDKSGLPSDRFSAERTGGSVSTLTIQRTQQEDSAVYLCASSLARGELFFGEGSRLTVL.

This clone was detected only once. The rearrangement links TRBV13 to TRBJ1-1; 8 nucleotides match TRBD1. V lost 5 bases and J lost 0; bases outside the gene matches: 8. The CDR3 sequence is 16 residues long. Germline loops: CDR1 PRHDT, CDR2 FYEKMQ (reference sequence). In DNA, the CDR3 is TGTGCCAGCAGCGTGCCTTGGGACAGGTTGAACACTGAAGCTTTCTTT. This sequence encodes CASSVPWDRLNTEAFF.

This clone occurred a few times. The chain combines TRBV10-3 with TRBJ2-2; 7 bases are a match to TRBD1. Germline loops: CDR1 ENHRY, CDR2 SYGVKD. The CDR3 sequence is 13 residues long. V shed 10 bases and J 5 bases; nucleotides not matched to a gene: 7. DNA for the CDR3: TGTGCCACTGGGACAGAACCGACCGGGGAGCTGTTTTTT. Encoded protein: CATGTEPTGELFF.

Only a few counts were recorded for this clone. The same CDR3 is also encoded by other DNA sequences in this sample. The V gene is TRBV4-1, the J gene TRBJ2-5, with D uncertain. This CDR3 region has 13 residues. The germline V gene encodes CDR1 MGHRA and CDR2 YSYEKL. The V end was cut by 2 bases, the J end by 8 bases, with 12 bases between. This chain's CDR3 is CASSQTGLGTQYF. In nucleotides, the CDR3 is TGCGCCAGCAGCCAAACTGGGTTGGGCACCCAGTACTTC.

The chain uses TRBV7-9 and TRBJ2-5; 7 bases fit TRBD1. Germline CDR1 SEHNR, CDR2 FQNEAQ (reference sequence). The length of the CDR3 is 12 residues. V shed 5 bases, J shed 6 bases, and the junction held 3 bases outside the gene matches. The CDR3 protein is CASSRDRKTQYF. CDR3 bases: TGTGCCAGCAGCCGGGACAGAAAGACCCAGTACTTC.